What follows describes a single T cell receptor (beta chain). Clones were read by immunoSEQ multiplex PCR, and TCRdb kept only the in-frame ones, dropping some. The sample has around 99,000 clones, roughly 84% seen once; the top ten hold around 4.4%. The data originate from a study of blood T cell repertoires in COVID-19. From germline, CDR1 is MNHEY and CDR2 SVGEGT. With V trimmed by 5 bases and J by 8 bases, 10 bases remained unmatched. The CDR3 has 15 amino acids. The sequence was collected from a human donor in a cohort sampled during active COVID-19. The chain employs TRBV6-2 or TRBV6-3 and TRBJ1-2, with 11 bases lining up with TRBD1. Sequenced input: peripheral blood. DNA of the CDR3: TGTGCCAGCAGTCAGCCGGGACAGGGGGTGAGAGGCTACACCTTC. Protein product: CASSQPGQGVRGYTF.